This record concerns one TCR beta chain sequence. No antigen is known for it. Treatment given: some 20 received Ad26.COV2.S at low or high dose, single or two shots; 5 received placebo; per-sample allocation not given. Sampling was performed 63 days after the first vaccine or placebo injection. V gave up 11 bases and J gave up 0 bases; unmatched junction bases: 8. Germline CDR1 reads SNHLY; CDR2 reads FYNNEI. This CDR3 is built from 16 residues. The data were obtained in a study of Ad26.COV2.S vaccination and SARS-CoV-2 variants. Data came from immunoSEQ multiplex PCR; TCRdb stores just in-frame clones and leaves some out. The sample gives 350,000 to 450,000 clones, about 85% of which show up once; 3% to 4% is in the top ten. Findings and limits, study-wide: The TCR breadth and depth analyses may have produced an underestimate of total T cell responses. Reports say spike-specific CD8+ and CD4+ T cell responses covered substantial breadth after vaccination.

The source is a person between 18 and 59 years old who received the Ad26.COV2.S COVID-19 vaccine or a placebo. The material sequenced was peripheral blood, taken in a trial of Ad26.COV2.S vaccine versus placebo. The gene calls are TRBV2 and TRBJ2-3, with TRBD2 matching 13 bases. The CDR3 nucleotides read TGTGCCGGAAGGACTAGCGGGGGCCCTAGCACAGATACGCAGTATTTT. Its translation: CAGRTSGGPSTDTQYF.